This is a list of T cell receptor beta chains from one sample in a study of blood T cell repertoires in COVID-19. Assay: immunoSEQ multiplex PCR; the TCRdb copy retains only in-frame clones and omits some. Of 35,000 to 55,000 clones detected, roughly 69% appear once; the ten largest clones hold around 5.9%. Specimen: peripheral blood. Receptors originate from an elderly man with acute or convalescent COVID-19. CDR3s include the opening cysteine and the closing phenylalanine or tryptophan. Each record gives: clone size, J gene, V gene, D gene, CDR3 protein, CDR3 DNA. The D gene is left open where the match is weak. Clone size, where shown, is once, few, many, or a class for clones that have expanded.

NA TRBJ1-5 TRBV5-1 NA CASSPDGLSNQPQHF TGCGCCAGCAGCCCCGATGGACTTAGCAATCAGCCCCAGCATTTT
NA TRBJ2-1 TRBV29-1 NA CSVESVRGEEQFF TGCAGCGTTGAATCTGTCAGGGGGGAGGAGCAGTTCTTC
NA TRBJ1-6 TRBV19 NA CASSIVRGMANSPLHF TGTGCCAGTAGTATAGTGCGGGGAATGGCTAATTCACCCCTCCACTTT
NA TRBJ1-3 TRBV18 NA CASSPLLSGNTIYF TGTGCCAGCTCACCACTCTTGAGTGGAAACACCATATATTTT
NA TRBJ1-1 TRBV5-1 NA CASSLDRNVGEAFF TGCGCCAGCAGCTTAGACAGGAACGTCGGTGAAGCTTTCTTT
NA TRBJ2-4 TRBV11-2 TRBD1 CASSFKTGQNIQYF TGTGCCAGCAGCTTCAAGACAGGGCAAAACATTCAGTACTTC
NA TRBJ1-3 TRBV7-9 NA CASSLDRGNTIYF TGTGCCAGCAGTTTAGACAGGGGAAACACCATATATTTT
NA TRBJ2-1 TRBV9 NA CASSVDSGSSSGLNEQFF TGTGCCAGCAGCGTAGACTCGGGGTCCAGCTCGGGTCTCAATGAGCAGTTCTTC
NA TRBJ1-1 TRBV19 NA CATSIGAGMNTEAFF TGTGCCACCAGTATAGGGGCAGGGATGAACACTGAAGCTTTCTTT
few TRBJ2-5 TRBV6-2/TRBV6-3 TRBD2 CASSYSTSGDQETQYF TGTGCCAGCAGTTACTCGACTAGCGGGGACCAAGAGACCCAGTACTTC
NA TRBJ2-2 TRBV21-1 NA CASSIWDSYTGELFF TGTGCCAGCAGCATTTGGGACTCTTACACCGGGGAGCTGTTTTTT
NA TRBJ1-1 TRBV10-3 TRBD1 CATSDRGGTEAFF TGTGCCACCTCGGACAGGGGGGGAACTGAAGCTTTCTTT
NA TRBJ2-7 TRBV6-5 TRBD2 CASSYYGSGPQEQYF TGTGCCAGCAGTTACTATGGTAGCGGGCCCCAGGAGCAGTACTTC
NA TRBJ2-1 TRBV19 NA CASSIAGNGGNEQFF TGTGCCAGTAGTATAGCGGGGAACGGGGGCAATGAGCAGTTCTTC
NA TRBJ2-7 TRBV30 TRBD1 CAWSRTGFSPYEQYF TGTGCCTGGAGTAGGACAGGGTTTAGTCCCTACGAGCAGTACTTC
NA TRBJ2-5 TRBV6-5 NA CASGRVLPETQYF TGTGCCAGCGGGCGGGTCCTCCCGGAGACCCAGTACTTC
NA TRBJ1-5 TRBV28 NA CASGVRTLDSQPQHF TGTGCCAGCGGTGTAAGGACATTAGATAGCCAGCCCCAGCATTTT
NA TRBJ2-2 TRBV21-1 NA CASSKALEAGGNTGELFF TGTGCCAGCAGCAAAGCGCTTGAAGCGGGAGGGAACACCGGGGAGCTGTTTTTT
NA TRBJ1-1 TRBV6-1 NA CASSERGGTEAFF TGTGCCAGCAGTGAAAGAGGGGGCACTGAAGCTTTCTTT
few TRBJ1-3 TRBV18 NA CASSRVYVPSGGNTIYF TGTGCCAGCTCCAGAGTTTACGTCCCCTCGGGGGGAAACACCATATATTTT
few TRBJ2-1 TRBV29-1 NA CSVVGSGRPYNEQFF TGCAGCGTTGTTGGTAGCGGAAGACCCTACAATGAGCAGTTCTTC
few TRBJ1-2 TRBV5-1 TRBD1 CASSLVGQGNNGYTF TGCGCCAGCAGCTTGGTGGGACAGGGGAACAATGGCTACACCTTC
NA TRBJ1-4 TRBV30 NA CAWSELATNEKLFF TGTGCCTGGTCCGAACTTGCAACTAATGAAAAACTGTTTTTT
NA TRBJ1-6 TRBV5-5 NA CASSLTGSSYNSPLHF TGTGCCAGCAGCTTGACAGGGAGCTCCTATAATTCACCCCTCCACTTT
once TRBJ1-1 TRBV6-5 TRBD1 CASRSDREAFF TGTGCCAGCAGATCGGACAGGGAAGCTTTCTTT
NA TRBJ2-1 TRBV5-4 TRBD2 CASSLDGGSSYNEQFF TGTGCCAGCAGCTTGGATGGCGGGAGCTCCTACAATGAGCAGTTCTTC
NA TRBJ2-5 TRBV27 TRBD2 CASSPPPRGGYQETQYF TGTGCCAGCAGCCCACCCCCTCGCGGGGGGTACCAAGAGACCCAGTACTTC